A single TCR beta chain is shown here with its context. V trimming: 1 base; J trimming: 1 base; junction bases outside the gene matches: 7. Germline V gene lookup returns CDR1 MDHEN and CDR2 SYDVKM. The CDR3 runs 17 residues. Researchers ran the PCR with 60 Vbeta and 13 Jbeta primers. TCRdb's copy holds only in-frame clones and misses some; the assay was immunoSEQ multiplex PCR. There are approximately 150,000 clones in the sample; around 80% occur only once, and approximately 2% lies in the top ten. These data are taken from a study of cytomegalovirus exposure and HLA in healthy donors. Study-wide background: From about 179 million T cells, an earlier analysis saw approximately 110 million unique TCR beta sequences.

The specimen sequenced was PBMCs. The TCR sequence derives from a man aged 35-49 years in good health and CMV-seronegative. The chain employs TRBV28 and TRBJ2-3; TRBD1 agrees at 8 bases. The CDR3 loop is CASSLFSPGGGTDTQYF. The CDR3 DNA follows: TGTGCCAGCAGTTTATTTTCCCCAGGGGGCGGCACAGATACGCAGTATTTT.